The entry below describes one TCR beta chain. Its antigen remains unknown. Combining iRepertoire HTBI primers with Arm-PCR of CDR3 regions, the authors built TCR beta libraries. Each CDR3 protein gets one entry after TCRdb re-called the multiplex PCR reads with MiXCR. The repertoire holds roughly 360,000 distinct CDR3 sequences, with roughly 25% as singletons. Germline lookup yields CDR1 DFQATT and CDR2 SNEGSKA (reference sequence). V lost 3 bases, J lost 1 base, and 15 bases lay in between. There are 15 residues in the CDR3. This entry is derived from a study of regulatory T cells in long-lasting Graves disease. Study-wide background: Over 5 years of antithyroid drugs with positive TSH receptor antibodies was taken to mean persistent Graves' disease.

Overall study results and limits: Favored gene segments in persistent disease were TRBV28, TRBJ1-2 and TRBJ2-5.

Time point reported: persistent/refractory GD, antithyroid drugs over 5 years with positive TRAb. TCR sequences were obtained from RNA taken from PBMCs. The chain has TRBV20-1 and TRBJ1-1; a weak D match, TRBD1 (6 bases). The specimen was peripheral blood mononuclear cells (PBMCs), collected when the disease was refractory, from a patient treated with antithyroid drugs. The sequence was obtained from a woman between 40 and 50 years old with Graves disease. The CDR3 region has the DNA TGCAGTGCTAGTCCCGGGGGCCTAGAGAACACTGAAGCTTTCTTT. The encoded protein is CSASPGGLENTEAFF.